The 24 T cell receptor beta chains below come from one sample, sequenced in a study of blood T cell repertoires in COVID-19. TCRdb's copy holds only in-frame clones and misses some; the assay was immunoSEQ multiplex PCR. This table has some 500,000 clones, roughly 90% appearing once. Sequencing was done on a sample of PBMCs or T cells enriched from blood (not recorded which). All receptors come from a middle-aged woman who had recovered from COVID-19.

The chain joins TRBV5-6 to TRBJ2-3, with D maybe TRBD1 (6 bases). The V and J ends lost 1 base and 0 bases respectively, with 18 bases between them. Germline CDR1 and CDR2: SGHDT and YYEEEE. There are 18 residues in the CDR3. CDR3 nucleotides: TGTGCCAGCAGCTTGCGGCGTGGGGGCCTAACTAGCACAGATACGCAGTATTTT. Its translation: CASSLRRGGLTSTDTQYF. The full variable domain, its missing parts supplied by reference TRBV5-6 and TRBJ2-3, is DAGVTQSPTHLIKTRGQQVTLRCSPKSGHDTVSWYQQALGQGPQFIFQYYEEEERQRGNFPDRFSGHQFPNYSSELNVNALLLGDSALYLCASSLRRGGLTSTDTQYFGPGTRLTVL.

This clone was detected only once. The CDR3: CASSLAGQGNQPQHF. The CDR3 DNA follows: TGCGCCAGCAGCTTGGCGGGACAGGGGAATCAGCCCCAGCATTTT. V usage is TRBV5-1 and J usage is TRBJ1-5; TRBD1 aligns across 10 bases. V dropped 0 bases and J dropped 4; count of bases not matched to a gene: 1. Germline CDR1 reads SGHRS; CDR2 reads YFSETQ. CDR3 length: 15 residues.

This clone turned up a few times. The chain couples TRBV12-3 or TRBV12-4 to TRBJ1-1, with TRBD1 identical over 10 bases. V lost 11 bases and J lost 4; bases outside the gene matches: 7. This CDR3 comprises 13 residues. This CDR3 is CAARQGAATEAFF. CDR3 nucleotide sequence: TGTGCCGCCCGACAGGGGGCTGCCACTGAAGCTTTCTTT.

The chain recombines TRBV19 with TRBJ1-2; D might be TRBD1 (5 bases). V was clipped by 1 base and J by 8 bases, with 11 bases between them. The CDR3 has 13 residues. Germline assignment: CDR1 LNHDA and CDR2 SQIVND (reference sequence). The CDR3 sequence is CASSIGGTRGYTF. The DNA for the CDR3 is TGTGCCAGTAGTATAGGGGGCACGAGAGGCTACACCTTC. The variable domain in full, completed from reference TRBV19 and TRBJ1-2, reads DGGITQSPKYLFRKEGQNVTLSCEQNLNHDAMYWYRQDPGQGLRLIYYSQIVNDFQKGDIAEGYSVSREKKESFPLTVTSAQKNPTAFYLCASSIGGTRGYTFGSGTRLTVV.

This rearrangement joins TRBV18 to TRBJ1-2, with 10 nucleotides matching TRBD1. From germline, CDR1 is KGHSH and CDR2 LQKENI. V gave up 3 bases and J gave up 6 bases; unmatched junction bases: 10. This CDR3 is 16 amino acids long. Here the CDR3 DNA reads TGTGCCAGCTCACCGCCCGGGACAGGGGAGACGCATGGCTACACCTTC. Its translation: CASSPPGTGETHGYTF.

Here the CDR3 reads CSVESIMGTGCTF. In nucleotides, the CDR3 is TGCAGCGTTGAATCCATAATGGGGACAGGATGCACCTTC. V gene TRBV29-1 combines with J gene TRBJ1-2, with 8 bases lining up with TRBD1. The CDR3 covers 13 residues. Germline lookup yields CDR1 SQVTM and CDR2 ANQGSEA. With 2 bases clipped from V and 13 bases from J, the junction kept 12 bases outside the gene matches.

The V call is TRBV9, the J call TRBJ1-4; D is unresolved. CDR3 length equals 16 residues. The germline CDR1 and CDR2 sequences are SGDLS and YYNGEE. Trimming removed 0 bases from V and 4 bases from J, with 13 bases in between. Written as DNA, the CDR3 is TGTGCCAGCAGCGTAGGCAGAAGCGGACGTAATGAAAAACTGTTTTTT. Amino acids: CASSVGRSGRNEKLFF.

This sequence joins TRBV2 and TRBJ2-1, with TRBD2 matching 8 bases. The CDR3 is 15 amino acids. Trimming at V came to 4 bases and at J to 5 bases, leaving 7 bases not matched to a gene. CDR1 is SNHLY and CDR2 is FYNNEI in the germline V gene. This chain's CDR3 is CASSVSSGRNNEQFF. The DNA for the CDR3 is TGTGCCAGCAGTGTGTCTAGCGGGCGGAACAATGAGCAGTTCTTC.

The gene calls are TRBV10-3 and TRBJ2-7; 9 nucleotides match TRBD1. Germline values: CDR1 ENHRY, CDR2 SYGVKD. CDR3 size: 15 residues. The V and J ends lost 4 bases and 6 bases, in that order; junction bases with no gene match: 10. This CDR3 is CAISGTLGQGGEQYF. In DNA, the CDR3 is TGTGCCATCAGTGGGACCTTGGGACAGGGTGGCGAGCAGTACTTC.

In DNA form, the CDR3 reads TGTGCCAGCAGCTTGAACAGGATGGTTAACACTGAAGCTTTCTTT. It translates to CASSLNRMVNTEAFF. The chain joins TRBV7-6 to TRBJ1-1, with D possibly matching TRBD1 (5 bases). CDR1 is SGHVS and CDR2 is FNYEAQ in the germline V gene. V was trimmed by 3 bases and J by 2 bases, leaving 13 bases between them. The CDR3 spans 15 residues.

This clone was counted once. V gene TRBV29-1 combines with J gene TRBJ2-5; TRBD1 matches at 8 bases. This CDR3 has 13 residues. With V trimmed by 2 bases and J by 1 base, 0 bases remained unmatched. Germline V gene lookup returns CDR1 SQVTM and CDR2 ANQGSEA. The chain's CDR3 is CSVETGGQETQYF. The CDR3 nucleotides are TGCAGCGTTGAAACAGGGGGCCAAGAGACCCAGTACTTC.

As DNA, the CDR3 is TGTGCCACCAGCCTCCGACTAGCGGGAGAAGAGACCCAGTACTTC. Residues: CATSLRLAGEETQYF. The V and J genes are TRBV15 and TRBJ2-5, with TRBD2 matching over 12 bases. The CDR3 is made up of 15 amino acids. The trim removed 5 bases at V and 3 bases at J, leaving 4 bases unmatched. Germline V gives CDR1 LNHNV, CDR2 YYDKDF (reference sequence).

This sequence joins TRBV20-1 and TRBJ1-6; 7 bases agree with TRBD1. The trim removed 3 bases at V and 6 bases at J, leaving 11 bases unmatched. Germline V gives CDR1 DFQATT, CDR2 SNEGSKA (reference sequence). This CDR3 region has 16 residues. CDR3 in amino acids: CSASDLGQMFNSPLHF. In DNA, the CDR3 is TGCAGTGCTAGTGACCTGGGACAGATGTTTAATTCACCCCTCCACTTT.

The chain uses TRBV10-3 and TRBJ1-2; 10 nucleotides line up with TRBD1. The CDR3 loop spans 14 amino acids. Germline V gene lookup returns CDR1 ENHRY and CDR2 SYGVKD. The J segment lost 4 bases and the V segment lost 6 bases, leaving 5 bases of the junction unmatched. Here the CDR3 DNA reads TGTGCCATCAGAGACAGGGGGCGCACCTATGGCTACACCTTC. Residues: CAIRDRGRTYGYTF.

The chain links TRBV7-9 to TRBJ1-4; tentatively, D is TRBD1 (5 bases). The germline V gene has CDR1 SEHNR and CDR2 FQNEAQ (reference sequence). The CDR3 consists of 14 residues. Trimming left V 6 bases short and J 3 bases short, with 11 bases between. The CDR3 DNA reads as TGTGCCAGCAGTGCGGGGCTGGCTAATGAAAAACTGTTTTTT. It codes for CASSAGLANEKLFF.

The V and J genes are TRBV11-3 and TRBJ1-1, with D tentatively TRBD1 (5 bases). This CDR3 has 15 residues. V lost 4 bases to trimming and J lost 0 bases, with 12 bases between them. Germline CDR1 and CDR2: SGHNT and YENEEA. The CDR3 DNA sequence: TGTGCCAGCAGCTACAGGATAGACATGAACACTGAAGCTTTCTTT. Translating it yields CASSYRIDMNTEAFF.

J is TRBJ1-3 and V is TRBV4-3; no clear D gene. The CDR3 has 15 residues. V lost 4 bases, J lost 0 bases, and 10 bases lay in between. Germline loops: CDR1 LGHNA, CDR2 YSLEER. The chain's CDR3 is CASSLTETSGNTIYF. The CDR3, as DNA: TGCGCCAGCAGCCTTACAGAGACCTCTGGAAACACCATATATTTT.

V is TRBV10-3 and J is TRBJ2-7; possibly TRBD2 for D (6 bases). V gave up 8 bases and J gave up 3 bases, with 11 bases separating them. The CDR3 extends over 12 amino acids. Germline values: CDR1 ENHRY, CDR2 SYGVKD. CDR3 protein: CAISHGSYEQYF. CDR3 bases: TGTGCCATCTCGCACGGGAGCTACGAGCAGTACTTC.

The V and J genes are TRBV24-1 and TRBJ1-1, with D tentatively TRBD1 (5 bases). V was shortened by 2 bases and J by 5 bases, with 14 bases between the two germline ends. The germline gives CDR1 KGHDR, CDR2 SFDVKD. There are 15 residues in the CDR3. The CDR3 region is CATSDYSPGGTEAFF. CDR3 DNA: TGTGCCACCAGTGATTACAGCCCCGGGGGGACTGAAGCTTTCTTT.

The chain combines TRBV25-1 with TRBJ1-3, with a weak D call TRBD1 (5 bases). V was trimmed by 1 base and J by 4 bases, leaving 14 bases between them. This CDR3 region has 16 residues. CDR1 MGHDK and CDR2 SYGVNS come from the germline V gene. CDR3 loop: CASSESSGSWGNTIYF. The DNA for the CDR3 is TGTGCCAGCAGTGAATCCTCAGGGTCCTGGGGAAACACCATATATTTT.

This clone came up once. This chain connects TRBV7-2 to TRBJ2-5; D unclear. There are 14 residues in the CDR3. The V and J ends lost 2 bases and 2 bases respectively, with 9 bases between them. The germline V gene has CDR1 SGHTA and CDR2 FQGNSA. CDR3 residues: CASSLFGFQETQYF. In DNA, the CDR3 is TGTGCCAGCAGCTTATTCGGGTTTCAAGAGACCCAGTACTTC.

The rearrangement links TRBV7-2 to TRBJ1-3; D call uncertain. The CDR3 sequence is 13 residues long. Germline values: CDR1 SGHTA, CDR2 FQGNSA. Trimming removed 5 bases from V and 1 base from J, with 6 bases in between. Here the CDR3 DNA reads TGTGCCAGCAGCGTGCAGTCTGGAAACACCATATATTTT. It is translated as CASSVQSGNTIYF.

The chain combines TRBV5-1 with TRBJ2-1, with D possibly being TRBD1 (6 bases). V lost 4 bases and J 10 bases, leaving 9 bases between the germline ends. The CDR3 sequence is 11 residues long. CDR1 SGHRS and CDR2 YFSETQ come from the germline V gene. The CDR3 DNA is TGCGCCAGCAGCCTAGACAGGGAGCAGTTCTTC. The encoded protein is CASSLDREQFF.

This chain links TRBV5-1 with TRBJ2-3; 9 nucleotides line up with TRBD2. Germline trimming cut 1 base from V and 2 bases from J; bases unmatched to any gene: 5. CDR3 length equals 16 residues. Germline lookup yields CDR1 SGHRS and CDR2 YFSETQ. The CDR3 reads CASSLFGTSTTDTQYF. CDR3 nucleotide sequence: TGCGCCAGCAGCTTGTTTGGGACTAGCACCACAGATACGCAGTATTTT.